This TCR beta chain was sequenced in a study of immune cell composition in non-small cell lung cancer. Overall study context: Lung adenocarcinoma or squamous carcinoma made up most tumours.

General study points: Tumour-associated clones >0.5% occurred in 25% to 35% of adenocarcinomas, about three quarters of squamous. In adenocarcinoma, maximal tumour-associated clone frequency tracked TIL tumour reactivity.

The protocol was immunoSEQ multiplex PCR, while the TCRdb copy is restricted to in-frame clones and leaves out a portion. Among thousands of clones listed, around 78% were seen once. The V gene lost 0 bases and the J gene lost 8 bases, with 15 bases spanning the gap. Germline CDR1 reads MGHRA; CDR2 reads YSYEKL. The CDR3 is 15 residues long. The sample holds a few counts of this clone. Its antigen is still unknown. Template was genomic DNA from frozen, unsorted single-cell suspensions. The specimen was lung tumor tissue. The J gene is TRBJ2-3, the V gene TRBV4-1; D is possibly TRBD1 (5 bases). The receptor was derived from a human donor with non-small cell lung cancer. The CDR3 is CASSQDNAGSVTQYF. In DNA, the CDR3 is TGCGCCAGCAGCCAAGATAACGCAGGGTCGGTTACGCAGTATTTT.